This TCR beta chain was documented in a study of human T cells and chemical hapten exposure. TCRdb reanalysed the RACE reads using MiXCR and keeps one entry per CDR3 protein. The profile shows about 84,000 distinct CDR3 sequences, about a tenth of them singletons. Documented time point: patch test 2, 6 weeks after DPC sensitization. Treatment defined: therapeutic diphenylcyclopropenone sensitization with weekly scalp DPC. CDR3 length: 12 residues. Germline CDR1 and CDR2: SEHNR and FQNEAQ (reference sequence). This clonotype was counted only a few times. One end of the junction does not line up with germline, which may come from a read error.

Material: whole blood, obtained in connection with sensitization to the hapten diphenylcyclopropenone (DPC). The rearrangement uses TRBV7-9 and TRBJ1-2; 8 bases line up with TRBD1. This clonotype originated in a woman in her twenties or thirties with alopecia areata. Some clones in this sample may be carry-over from other donors' samples. The CDR3 DNA sequence: TGTGCCAGCAGCTCGGTGGGACAGGACCAGGGGTTC. Protein product: CASSSVGQDQGF.